Below are 27 T cell receptor beta chains sequenced from a single sample in a study of metastatic and nonmetastatic thyroid tumors. TCRdb redid the clone calls on the PCR reads using MiXCR. Of some 17,000 clones detected, around 25% appear once; the ten largest clones hold 7.5%. No treatment of any kind had been given to any patient before thyroid surgery. Sample: adjacent normal tissue. The source of these receptors is a female donor with papillary thyroid cancer or a benign thyroid nodule (not recorded which). Some clones in this sample may be carry-over from other donors' samples.

Many counts were recorded for this clone. This rearrangement joins TRBV19 to TRBJ1-5; weak D call: TRBD1 (6 bases). V was trimmed by 3 bases and J by 3 bases, leaving 12 bases between them. CDR1 is LNHDA and CDR2 is SQIVND in the germline V gene (reference sequence). CDR3 length: 15 amino acids. CDR3 in amino acids: CASSMADSVNQPQHF. The CDR3 DNA follows: TGTGCCAGTAGTATGGCGGACAGTGTCAATCAGCCCCAGCATTTT.

By proportion, this clone is medium-sized. CDR3 nucleotides: TGTGCCAGCAGTCCGATGGTCGGGACAGGAGCAACTAATGAAAAACTGTTTTTT. Protein sequence: CASSPMVGTGATNEKLFF. The chain has TRBV6-1 and TRBJ1-4, with TRBD1 identical over 8 bases. There are 18 residues in the CDR3. Germline V gives CDR1 MNHNS, CDR2 SASEGT. With 5 bases clipped from V and 0 bases from J, the junction kept 11 bases outside the gene matches.

In this sample, this clone turned up a few times. V and J are TRBV19 and TRBJ1-5; a possible D gene is TRBD1 (5 bases). CDR1 is LNHDA and CDR2 is SQIVND in the germline V gene (reference sequence). CDR3 length: 14 residues. Trimming took off 3 bases at V and 1 base at J, with 7 bases between the two ends. CDR3 nucleotide sequence: TGTGCCAGTAGTATGGGACCGAGCAATCAGCCCCAGCATTTT. This translates into CASSMGPSNQPQHF.

V gene TRBV12-3 or TRBV12-4 combines with J gene TRBJ2-7; D gene uncertain. The CDR3 is 14 residues long. The ends were cut back, 2 bases at V and 7 bases at J, with 15 bases in the middle. The CDR3: CASSLLSDYMEQYF. The CDR3 nucleotides read TGTGCCAGCAGTTTACTATCCGATTACATGGAGCAGTACTTC.

Concerning this clone: This may be a read error: a much more frequent sequence differs by one nucleotide. Distinct nucleotide sequences in the sample also encode this CDR3. This rearrangement joins TRBV12-3 or TRBV12-4 to TRBJ2-2; D is undetermined. The CDR3 has 13 amino acids. V lost 3 bases, J lost 7 bases, and 9 bases lay in between. In DNA, the CDR3 is TGTGCCAGCAGTTTTCTCCGGAGCGGGGAGCTGTTTTTT. Translating gives CASSFLRSGELFF.

As regards this clone: At one end the junction does not follow the germline gene, possibly because of a read error. The J gene is TRBJ1-2, the V gene TRBV7-9; 9 bases agree with TRBD1. This CDR3 spans 14 amino acids. Germline V CDR1 and CDR2: SEHNR, FQNEAQ (reference sequence). As DNA, the CDR3 is TGTGCCGGCAGCCTGGACAGGGGTTGGTATGTCTACACCTTC. This gives the protein CAGSLDRGWYVYTF.

This clone is labeled medium-sized. J is TRBJ2-1 and V is TRBV28; 11 bases fit TRBD2. This CDR3 has 15 amino acids. Germline V gene lookup returns CDR1 MDHEN and CDR2 SYDVKM. J was trimmed by 6 bases and V by 3 bases; bases with no gene match: 4. CDR3 nucleotides: TGTGCCAGCAGTTTGACTAGCGGGACTTTCAATGAGCAGTTCTTC. The encoded protein is CASSLTSGTFNEQFF.

There are many counts of this clone. A much more abundant neighbour one base away suggests this may be a read error. Other DNA sequences from this sample encode an identical CDR3 as well. The chain has TRBV6-1 and TRBJ2-7; 8 positions match TRBD2. This CDR3 region has 14 residues. Germline assignment: CDR1 MNHNS and CDR2 SASEGT. CDR3: CASSEGGGFYEQYF. CDR3 nucleotides: TGCGCCAGCAGTGAAGGCGGGGGGTTCTACGAGCAGTACTTC.

In its sample, this clone was seen many times. The V and J genes are TRBV11-2 and TRBJ2-5, with D uncertain. Germline assignment: CDR1 SGHAT and CDR2 FQNNGV. The V end was cut by 0 bases, the J end by 6 bases, with 5 bases between. The CDR3 extends over 12 amino acids. In DNA, the CDR3 is TGTGCCAGCAGCTTAGAAGGGAAGACCCAGTACTTC. The encoded protein is CASSLEGKTQYF.

This clone is large in the sample. The chain couples TRBV27 to TRBJ2-7; D is perhaps TRBD2 (6 bases). The ends were cut back, 8 bases at V and 2 bases at J, with 10 bases in the middle. The CDR3 is 12 amino acids. CDR1 and CDR2 from the germline V gene are MNHEY and SMNVEV (reference sequence). For the CDR3, the DNA is TGTGCCAGCGGGAGGAGCCCCTACGAGCAGTACTTC. The encoded protein is CASGRSPYEQYF.

This clone was observed many times. The chain is built from TRBV2 and TRBJ2-5; 12 bases line up with TRBD1. The V gene end was trimmed by 6 bases and the J gene end by 4 bases; junction bases not matched to a gene: 3. The germline V gene has CDR1 SNHLY and CDR2 FYNNEI. This CDR3 region has 14 residues. The CDR3 nucleotides are TGTGCCAGCAGAGGGACAGGGGGCTTAGAGACCCAGTACTTC. Protein product: CASRGTGGLETQYF.

This clone was counted many times. The CDR3 sequence is CASSARSGTGTAGNTIYF. The CDR3 DNA follows: TGTGCCAGCAGCGCCCGCTCCGGGACAGGGACGGCGGGAAACACCATATATTTT. The rearrangement links TRBV13 to TRBJ1-3; 9 nucleotides match TRBD1. The CDR3 spans 18 residues. Germline-derived CDR1 and CDR2 are PRHDT and FYEKMQ (reference sequence). The V gene end was trimmed by 5 bases and the J gene end by 4 bases; junction bases not matched to a gene: 15.

The CDR3 sequence: CASSQDLGTGLTYGYTF. CDR3 bases: TGTGCCAGCAGCCAAGATCTAGGGACAGGGCTTACCTATGGCTACACCTTC. The rearrangement joins TRBV3-1 to TRBJ1-2; 9 positions agree with TRBD1. CDR1 LGHDT and CDR2 YNNKEL come from the germline V gene (reference sequence). The CDR3 length is 17 residues. Trimming at V came to 0 bases and at J to 4 bases, leaving 9 bases not matched to a gene.

As regards this clone: The sample holds other DNA sequences that translate to the same CDR3. The V call is TRBV6-1, the J call TRBJ1-1; D gene ambiguous. The CDR3 loop spans 14 amino acids. Germline values: CDR1 MNHNS, CDR2 SASEGT. Trimming left V 4 bases short and J 4 bases short, with 13 bases between. CDR3 coding DNA: TGTGCCAGCAGTGTTCAGAGCCTCCTCACTGAAGCTTTCTTT. Its translation is CASSVQSLLTEAFF.

The chain combines TRBV20-1 with TRBJ2-1; 7 nucleotides agree with TRBD2. The germline gives CDR1 DFQATT, CDR2 SNEGSKA (reference sequence). CDR3 size: 17 residues. J gave up 8 bases and V 2 bases, and 18 bases lay outside the gene matches. Here the CDR3 reads CSARLLRGLGGFYEQFF. The CDR3 nucleotides read TGCAGTGCTAGATTATTGCGGGGGTTAGGTGGGTTCTATGAGCAGTTCTTC.

In the case of this clone: The junction and the germline gene differ at one end; a read error may be behind it. The rearrangement links TRBV11-3 to TRBJ2-3; maybe TRBD1 (7 bases). This CDR3 spans 15 amino acids. CDR1 and CDR2 (germline): SGHNT, YENEEA. The CDR3 is CASSFRAGGTDTQYF. The CDR3 DNA sequence: TGTGCCAGTAGCTTCCGGGCAGGGGGGACAGATACGCAGTATTTT.

This clone has at least ten counts. CDR3 DNA: TGTGCCTGGAATCTTATGAACACTGAAGCTTTCTTT. Encoded protein: CAWNLMNTEAFF. This chain connects TRBV30 to TRBJ1-1; no definite D call. Trimming cost V 4 bases and J 0 bases, with 6 bases left between them. The CDR3 has 12 amino acids. The germline CDR1 and CDR2 sequences are GTSNPN and SVGIG (reference sequence).

This clone was picked up a small number of times. One end of the junction is discordant with germline, which a read error may explain. The V and J genes are TRBV12-3 or TRBV12-4 and TRBJ2-2; 7 positions agree with TRBD2. The CDR3 length is 15 residues. DNA of the CDR3: TGTGCCACACGGCCGGCGGGAGTTCACACCTGGGAGCTGTTTTTT. This sequence encodes CATRPAGVHTWELFF.

This clone has ten or more counts. This may be a read error: a much more frequent sequence differs by one nucleotide. The chain joins TRBV2 to TRBJ2-1, with D hard to call. The CDR3 covers 17 residues. V was cut by 4 bases and J by 4 bases, with 20 bases left in between. Germline-derived CDR1 and CDR2 are SNHLY and FYNNEI. CDR3 protein: CASSAGRLGVLYNEQFF. The CDR3 nucleotides read TGTGCCAGCAGTGCCGGCAGATTAGGTGTGTTGTACAATGAGCAGTTCTTC.

This chain links TRBV7-9 with TRBJ2-5, with 8 bases identical to TRBD1. Germline V lookup: CDR1 SEHNR, CDR2 FQNEAQ (reference sequence). The CDR3 consists of 13 residues. J lost 5 bases, V lost 5 bases, and 4 bases had no gene match. As DNA, the CDR3 is TGTGCCAGCAGCCAGGACAGGGTTGAGACCCAGTACTTC. The encoded protein is CASSQDRVETQYF.

The chain recombines TRBV20-1 with TRBJ1-4; tentatively, D is TRBD1 (5 bases). Trimming took off 3 bases at V and 9 bases at J, with 14 bases between the two ends. Germline V gives CDR1 DFQATT, CDR2 SNEGSKA (reference sequence). The CDR3 is 13 amino acids. For the CDR3, the DNA is TGCAGTGCTAGGGGGGTGCATTACAAAAAACTGTTTTTT. As protein: CSARGVHYKKLFF.

This clone turned up a few times. The gene calls are TRBV19 and TRBJ1-5; D call uncertain. This CDR3 contains 15 residues. The V end lost 2 bases, the J end lost 0 bases, and 8 bases lay between the germline ends. Germline-derived CDR1 and CDR2 are LNHDA and SQIVND (reference sequence). The CDR3 sequence is CASSITVYSNQPQHF. As DNA, the CDR3 is TGTGCCAGTAGTATAACAGTCTATAGCAATCAGCCCCAGCATTTT. The whole variable domain, filled in from reference TRBV19 and TRBJ1-5, reads DGGITQSPKYLFRKEGQNVTLSCEQNLNHDAMYWYRQDPGQGLRLIYYSQIVNDFQKGDIAEGYSVSREKKESFPLTVTSAQKNPTAFYLCASSITVYSNQPQHFGDGTRLSIL.

This clone was observed at least ten times. The genes are TRBV9 and TRBJ2-3, with a weak D call TRBD2 (6 bases). CDR3 length: 14 amino acids. CDR1 is SGDLS, CDR2 YYNGEE, per germline. V was pared by 4 bases and J by 4 bases, with 13 bases between. As DNA, the CDR3 is TGTGCCAGCAGCCAGGGAGGCGGGTCAGATACGCAGTATTTT. Encoded protein: CASSQGGGSDTQYF.

The chain uses TRBV28 and TRBJ1-5; 10 bases agree with TRBD1. J lost 0 bases, V lost 10 bases, and 18 bases had no gene match. CDR1 MDHEN and CDR2 SYDVKM come from the germline V gene. There are 19 residues in the CDR3. The CDR3 reads CATRDRGSKWVYSNQPQHF. CDR3 sequence (DNA): TGTGCCACACGGGACAGGGGATCTAAGTGGGTGTATAGCAATCAGCCCCAGCATTTT.

The sample holds a few counts of this clone. A read error may produce the germline difference seen at one junction end. The chain joins TRBV27 to TRBJ2-1; D possibly corresponds to TRBD2 (5 bases). The CDR3 extends over 16 amino acids. The V gene's germline CDR1 is MNHEY and CDR2 SMNVEV (reference sequence). In nucleotides, the CDR3 is TGTGCCAGCAGATACCGCCGCGGGCCCCCTTACAATGAGAAGTTCTTC. Residues: CASRYRRGPPYNEKFF.

This clone was detected a few times. The J gene is TRBJ2-7, the V gene TRBV2; 12 bases are a match to TRBD2. The junction had 16 bases not matched to a gene; V was cut back by 1 base and J by 3 bases. This CDR3 has 20 amino acids. The germline V gene has CDR1 SNHLY and CDR2 FYNNEI. The CDR3 loop is CASSEVLLRLAGGQGYEQYF. CDR3 nucleotide sequence: TGTGCCAGCAGTGAAGTTCTCTTGCGTCTAGCGGGGGGGCAGGGCTACGAGCAGTACTTC. Complete variable domain (other parts from reference TRBV2 and TRBJ2-7): EPEVTQTPSHQVTQMGQEVILRCVPISNHLYFYWYRQILGQKVEFLVSFYNNEISEKSEIFDDQFSVERPDGSNFTLKIRSTKLEDSAMYFCASSEVLLRLAGGQGYEQYFGPGTRLTVT.

Ten or more counts support this clone. The V and J genes are TRBV20-1 and TRBJ2-2, with D perhaps given as TRBD1 or TRBD2 (5 bases each). The CDR3 spans 15 residues. From germline, CDR1 is DFQATT and CDR2 SNEGSKA (reference sequence). The V end was cut by 8 bases, the J end by 4 bases, with 20 bases between. CDR3 nucleotides: TGCAGTTTCAAAGGGGCTAGCTCGGGCACCGGGGAGCTGTTTTTT. Amino acids: CSFKGASSGTGELFF.